This TCR beta chain was documented in a study of T-cell reconstitution after alpha-beta-depleted transplantation in children. General study points: The authors attributed T-cell counts and diversity one year after transplant mostly to newly produced T cells. Roughly two months post-transplant, alpha-beta T cells reportedly originated from several hundred graft clones that had expanded. Surviving recipient T cells and intrathymic progenitors accounted for some patients' high TCRbeta diversity at day 60.

This clonotype was seen more than once but under ten times. Its target is unknown. A TCRbeta library incorporating unique molecular identifiers was prepared. A single record per CDR3 protein comes from TCRdb applying MiXCR to the PCR reads. The top ten clones hold 13% to 15% of a sample with fewer than 700,000 distinct CDR3 sequences, 20% to 25% of them seen once. The source of this sequence is a boy in the first two years of life who had a stem cell transplant for acute myeloid leukemia, so the T cells may come from the graft donor. The source was PBMCs, mostly from graft donor cells, collected 360 days after TCRalphabeta/CD19-depleted stem cell transplant.

CDR3 region: CASSPHLGGPYNEQFF. The DNA of the CDR3 is TGTGCCAGCAGTCCGCATTTGGGGGGGCCGTACAATGAGCAGTTCTTC. The chain recombines TRBV27 with TRBJ2-1, with D possibly matching TRBD2 (7 bases). The germline gives CDR1 MNHEY, CDR2 SMNVEV (reference sequence). The CDR3 covers 16 residues. V lost 5 bases and J lost 4, with 18 bases in between.